This T cell receptor beta chain was obtained from a study of neurological immune-mediated disorders. Study-wide results and limits: Patients with HTLV-1-associated myelopathy had the highest level of TCR clonal expansion, whereas patients with multiple sclerosis had the lowest level, falling beneath the level found in healthy controls.

This clonotype was recorded at least ten times. Antigen specificity is unknown. Synthesis of cDNA was performed by 5'RACE using 10-nucleotide random UMIs. Whenever a sequencing run was performed, it yielded over 190 million TCR-beta sequences from 15-18 subjects. Each CDR3 protein gets one entry after TCRdb re-called the 5' RACE reads with MiXCR. The profile shows 30,000 to 40,000 distinct CDR3 sequences, roughly 7% of them singletons. This CDR3 contains 14 residues. The germline gives CDR1 DFQATT, CDR2 SNEGSKA (reference sequence). V lost 3 bases to trimming and J lost 9 bases; unmatched junction nucleotides: 10.

The receptor was derived from a middle-aged woman in good health. The source material was PBMCs. V gene TRBV20-1 combines with J gene TRBJ2-1; 8 positions agree with TRBD2. CDR3 bases: TGCAGTGCTAGTGCTACGGGAGGGATCTTTGAGCAGTTCTTC. This translates into CSASATGGIFEQFF.